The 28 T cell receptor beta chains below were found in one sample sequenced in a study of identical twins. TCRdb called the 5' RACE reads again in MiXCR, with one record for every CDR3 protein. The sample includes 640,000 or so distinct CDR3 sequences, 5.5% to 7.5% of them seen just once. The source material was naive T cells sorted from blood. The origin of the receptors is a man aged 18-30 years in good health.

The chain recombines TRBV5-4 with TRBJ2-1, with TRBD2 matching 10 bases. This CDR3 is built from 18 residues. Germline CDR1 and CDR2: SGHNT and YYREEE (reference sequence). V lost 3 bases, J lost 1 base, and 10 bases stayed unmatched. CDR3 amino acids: CASSSPPGLANSYNEQFF. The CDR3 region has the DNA TGTGCCAGCAGCTCTCCACCGGGACTAGCGAATTCCTACAATGAGCAGTTCTTC.

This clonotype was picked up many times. CDR3 nucleotide sequence: TGTGCCACCAGTGATTTTACAGATACGCAGTATTTT. The encoded protein is CATSDFTDTQYF. The rearrangement uses TRBV24-1 and TRBJ2-3; the D is unclear. This CDR3 contains 12 residues. The V end lost 1 base, the J end lost 3 bases, and 1 base lay between the germline ends. In germline, CDR1 is KGHDR, CDR2 SFDVKD.

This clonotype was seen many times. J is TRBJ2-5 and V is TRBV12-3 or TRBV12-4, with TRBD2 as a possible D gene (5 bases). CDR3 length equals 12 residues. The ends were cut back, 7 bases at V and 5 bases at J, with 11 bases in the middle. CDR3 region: CASNDRGETQYF. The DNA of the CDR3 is TGTGCCAGCAACGACCGAGGGGAGACCCAGTACTTC.

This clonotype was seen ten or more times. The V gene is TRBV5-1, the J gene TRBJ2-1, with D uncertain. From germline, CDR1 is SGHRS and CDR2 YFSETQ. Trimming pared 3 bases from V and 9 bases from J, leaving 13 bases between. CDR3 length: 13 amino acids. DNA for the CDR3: TGCGCCAGCAGCTCTGGAGCACTATCTGAGCAGTTCTTC. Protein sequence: CASSSGALSEQFF.

The CDR3 here is CASGLVLGQNTGELFF. CDR3 in DNA: TGTGCTAGTGGTTTGGTACTGGGGCAGAACACCGGGGAGCTGTTTTTT. V gene TRBV12-5 combines with J gene TRBJ2-2; D is perhaps TRBD1 (5 bases). The CDR3 covers 16 residues. V was cut by 0 bases and J by 1 base, with 9 bases left in between. Germline V CDR1 and CDR2: LGHNT, FRNRAP.

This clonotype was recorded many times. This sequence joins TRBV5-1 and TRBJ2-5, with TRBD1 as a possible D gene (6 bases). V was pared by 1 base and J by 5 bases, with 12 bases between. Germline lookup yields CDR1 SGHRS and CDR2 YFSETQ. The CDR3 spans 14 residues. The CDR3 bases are TGCGCCAGCAGCTTGACACAGGGTAGTGAGACCCAGTACTTC. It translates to CASSLTQGSETQYF.

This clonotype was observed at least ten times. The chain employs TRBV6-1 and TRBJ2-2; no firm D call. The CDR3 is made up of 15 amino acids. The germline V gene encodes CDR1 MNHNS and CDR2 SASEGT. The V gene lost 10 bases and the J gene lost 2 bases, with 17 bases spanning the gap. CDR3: CATNTGQINTGELFF. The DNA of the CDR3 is TGTGCCACCAACACCGGGCAAATTAACACCGGGGAGCTGTTTTTT.

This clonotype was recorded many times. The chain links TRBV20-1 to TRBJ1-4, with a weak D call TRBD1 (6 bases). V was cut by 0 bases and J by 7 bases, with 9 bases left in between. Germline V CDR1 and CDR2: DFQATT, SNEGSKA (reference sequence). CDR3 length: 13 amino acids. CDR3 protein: CSAREGASEKLFF. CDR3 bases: TGCAGTGCTAGAGAGGGGGCTTCTGAAAAACTGTTTTTT.

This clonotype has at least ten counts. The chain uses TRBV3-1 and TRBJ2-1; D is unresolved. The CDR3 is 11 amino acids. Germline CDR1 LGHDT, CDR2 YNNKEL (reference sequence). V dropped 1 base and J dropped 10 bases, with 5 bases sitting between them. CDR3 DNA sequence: TGTGCCAGCAGCCAAGCCCCCGAGCAGTTCTTC. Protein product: CASSQAPEQFF.

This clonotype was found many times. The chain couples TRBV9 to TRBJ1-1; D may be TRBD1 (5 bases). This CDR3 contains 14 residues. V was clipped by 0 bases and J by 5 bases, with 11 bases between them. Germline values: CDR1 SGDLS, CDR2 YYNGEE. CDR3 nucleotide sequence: TGTGCCAGCAGCGTAGGAGGGGCTGGGACTGAAGCTTTCTTT. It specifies CASSVGGAGTEAFF.

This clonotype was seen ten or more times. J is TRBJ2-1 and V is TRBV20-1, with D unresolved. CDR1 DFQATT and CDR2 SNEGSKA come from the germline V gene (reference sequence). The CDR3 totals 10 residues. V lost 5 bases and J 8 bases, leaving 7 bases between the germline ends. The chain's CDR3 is CSASADEQFF. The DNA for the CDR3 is TGCAGTGCTTCGGCCGATGAGCAGTTCTTC.

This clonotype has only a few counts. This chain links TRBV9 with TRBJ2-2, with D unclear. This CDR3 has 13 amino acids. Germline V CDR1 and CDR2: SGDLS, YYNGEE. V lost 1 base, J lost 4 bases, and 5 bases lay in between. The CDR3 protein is CASSVQPTGELFF. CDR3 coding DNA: TGTGCCAGCAGCGTACAACCCACCGGGGAGCTGTTTTTT.

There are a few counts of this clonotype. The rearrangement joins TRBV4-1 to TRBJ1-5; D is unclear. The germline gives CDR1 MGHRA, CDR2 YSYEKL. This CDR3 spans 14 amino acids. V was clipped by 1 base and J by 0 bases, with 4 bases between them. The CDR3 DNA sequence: TGCGCCAGCAGCCAAGTGATTAGCAATCAGCCCCAGCATTTT. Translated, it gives CASSQVISNQPQHF.

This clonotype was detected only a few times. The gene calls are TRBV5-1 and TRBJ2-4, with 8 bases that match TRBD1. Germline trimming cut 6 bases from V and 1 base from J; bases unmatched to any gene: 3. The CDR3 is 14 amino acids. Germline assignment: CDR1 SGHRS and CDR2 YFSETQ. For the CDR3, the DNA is TGCGCCAGCAACAGGGGGGATGCCAAAAACATTCAGTACTTC. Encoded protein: CASNRGDAKNIQYF.

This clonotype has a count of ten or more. The DNA for the CDR3 is TGTGCCAGCAGTTACGGGCTAGCGGGATCCGGGGAGACCCAGTACTTC. It codes for CASSYGLAGSGETQYF. V gene TRBV6-5 combines with J gene TRBJ2-5, with 9 bases aligning to TRBD2. The CDR3 has 16 residues. Germline V gives CDR1 MNHEY, CDR2 SVGAGI. J was trimmed by 5 bases and V by 2 bases; bases with no gene match: 9.

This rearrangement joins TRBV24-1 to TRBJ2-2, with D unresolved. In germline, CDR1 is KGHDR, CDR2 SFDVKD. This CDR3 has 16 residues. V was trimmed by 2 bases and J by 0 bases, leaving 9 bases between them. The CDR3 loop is CATSDSHSANTGELFF. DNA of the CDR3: TGTGCCACCAGTGATTCCCACAGCGCGAACACCGGGGAGCTGTTTTTT.

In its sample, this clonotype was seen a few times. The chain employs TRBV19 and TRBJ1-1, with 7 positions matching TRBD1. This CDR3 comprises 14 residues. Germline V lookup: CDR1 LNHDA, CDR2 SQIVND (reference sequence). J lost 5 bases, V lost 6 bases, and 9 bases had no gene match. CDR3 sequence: CASRKTGLGTEAFF. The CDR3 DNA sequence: TGTGCCAGTAGGAAGACAGGGCTGGGGACTGAAGCTTTCTTT.

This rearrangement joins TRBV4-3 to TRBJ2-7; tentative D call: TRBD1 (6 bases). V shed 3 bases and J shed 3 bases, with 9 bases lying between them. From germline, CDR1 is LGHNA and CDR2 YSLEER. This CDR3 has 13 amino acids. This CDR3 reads CASSQQTGYEQYF. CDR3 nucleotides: TGCGCCAGCAGCCAGCAGACAGGCTACGAGCAGTACTTC.

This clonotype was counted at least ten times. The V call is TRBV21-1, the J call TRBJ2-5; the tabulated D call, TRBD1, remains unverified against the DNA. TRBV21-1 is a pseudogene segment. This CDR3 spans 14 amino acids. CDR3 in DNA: TGTGCCAGCGACTCCCTGAGGTACCAAGAGACCCAGTACTTC. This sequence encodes CASDSLRYQETQYF.

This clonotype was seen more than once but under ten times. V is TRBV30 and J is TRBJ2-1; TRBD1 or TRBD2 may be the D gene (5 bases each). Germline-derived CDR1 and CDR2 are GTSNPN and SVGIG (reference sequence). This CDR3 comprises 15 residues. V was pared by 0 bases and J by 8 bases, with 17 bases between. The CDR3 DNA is TGTGCCTGGAGTGTAGGGACGGCAGGCAGGTATGAGCAGTTCTTC. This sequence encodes CAWSVGTAGRYEQFF.

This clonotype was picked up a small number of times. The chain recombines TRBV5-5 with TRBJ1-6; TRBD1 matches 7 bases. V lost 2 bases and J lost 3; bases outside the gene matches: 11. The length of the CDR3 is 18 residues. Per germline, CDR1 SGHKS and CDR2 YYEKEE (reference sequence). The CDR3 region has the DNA TGTGCCAGCAGCTTAAGTCCGGGACAGAGTAACTATAATTCACCCCTCCACTTT. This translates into CASSLSPGQSNYNSPLHF.

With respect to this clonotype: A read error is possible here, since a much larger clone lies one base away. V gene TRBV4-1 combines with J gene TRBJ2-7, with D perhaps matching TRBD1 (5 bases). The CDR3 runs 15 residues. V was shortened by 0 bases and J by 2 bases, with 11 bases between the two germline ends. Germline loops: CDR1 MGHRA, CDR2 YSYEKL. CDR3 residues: CASSQDPAGPYEQYF. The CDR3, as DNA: TGCGCCAGCAGCCAAGATCCGGCAGGGCCCTACGAGCAGTACTTC.

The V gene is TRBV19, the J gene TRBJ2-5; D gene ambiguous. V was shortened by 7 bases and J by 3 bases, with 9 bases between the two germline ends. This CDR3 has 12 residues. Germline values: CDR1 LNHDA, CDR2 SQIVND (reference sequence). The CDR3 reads CASIGGEETQYF. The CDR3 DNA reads TGTGCCAGTATTGGCGGAGAAGAGACCCAGTACTTC.

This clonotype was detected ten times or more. CDR3 bases: TGTGCCAGCAGTGAAGCGGGACGAGGGATTCAAGAGACCCAGTACTTC. Translation gives CASSEAGRGIQETQYF. V gene TRBV6-1 combines with J gene TRBJ2-5; TRBD1 or TRBD2 may be the D gene (5 bases each). The V end was cut by 0 bases, the J end by 2 bases, with 13 bases between. The germline gives CDR1 MNHNS, CDR2 SASEGT. CDR3 size: 16 residues.

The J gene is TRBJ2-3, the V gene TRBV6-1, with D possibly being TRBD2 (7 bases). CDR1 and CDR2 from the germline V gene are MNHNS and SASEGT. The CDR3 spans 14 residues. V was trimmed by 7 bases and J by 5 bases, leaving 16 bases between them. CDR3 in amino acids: CASNEGGALDTQYF. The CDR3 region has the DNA TGTGCCAGCAACGAGGGGGGGGCTTTAGATACGCAGTATTTT.

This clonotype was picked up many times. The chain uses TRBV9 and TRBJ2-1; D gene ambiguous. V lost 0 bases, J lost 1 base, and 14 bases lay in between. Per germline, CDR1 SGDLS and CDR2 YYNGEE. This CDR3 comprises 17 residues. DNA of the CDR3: TGTGCCAGCAGCGTAGCTACGGAGAGTTTGTCCTACAATGAGCAGTTCTTC. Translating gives CASSVATESLSYNEQFF.

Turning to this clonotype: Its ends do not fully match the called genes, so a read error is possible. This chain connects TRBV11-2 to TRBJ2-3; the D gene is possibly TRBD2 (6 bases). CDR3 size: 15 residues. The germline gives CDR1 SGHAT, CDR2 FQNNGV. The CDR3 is CASRLADLGGDTQYF. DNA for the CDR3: TGTGCCAGCAGATTAGCGGACCTAGGTGGAGATACGCAGTATTTT.

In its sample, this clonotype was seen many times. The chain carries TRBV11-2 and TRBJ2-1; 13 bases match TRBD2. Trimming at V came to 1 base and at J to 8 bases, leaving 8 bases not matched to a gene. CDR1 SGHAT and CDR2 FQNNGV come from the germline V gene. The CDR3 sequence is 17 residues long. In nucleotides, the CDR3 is TGTGCCAGCAGCTTAGTCTGGACTAGCGGGAGTCGCGATGAGCAGTTCTTC. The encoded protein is CASSLVWTSGSRDEQFF.